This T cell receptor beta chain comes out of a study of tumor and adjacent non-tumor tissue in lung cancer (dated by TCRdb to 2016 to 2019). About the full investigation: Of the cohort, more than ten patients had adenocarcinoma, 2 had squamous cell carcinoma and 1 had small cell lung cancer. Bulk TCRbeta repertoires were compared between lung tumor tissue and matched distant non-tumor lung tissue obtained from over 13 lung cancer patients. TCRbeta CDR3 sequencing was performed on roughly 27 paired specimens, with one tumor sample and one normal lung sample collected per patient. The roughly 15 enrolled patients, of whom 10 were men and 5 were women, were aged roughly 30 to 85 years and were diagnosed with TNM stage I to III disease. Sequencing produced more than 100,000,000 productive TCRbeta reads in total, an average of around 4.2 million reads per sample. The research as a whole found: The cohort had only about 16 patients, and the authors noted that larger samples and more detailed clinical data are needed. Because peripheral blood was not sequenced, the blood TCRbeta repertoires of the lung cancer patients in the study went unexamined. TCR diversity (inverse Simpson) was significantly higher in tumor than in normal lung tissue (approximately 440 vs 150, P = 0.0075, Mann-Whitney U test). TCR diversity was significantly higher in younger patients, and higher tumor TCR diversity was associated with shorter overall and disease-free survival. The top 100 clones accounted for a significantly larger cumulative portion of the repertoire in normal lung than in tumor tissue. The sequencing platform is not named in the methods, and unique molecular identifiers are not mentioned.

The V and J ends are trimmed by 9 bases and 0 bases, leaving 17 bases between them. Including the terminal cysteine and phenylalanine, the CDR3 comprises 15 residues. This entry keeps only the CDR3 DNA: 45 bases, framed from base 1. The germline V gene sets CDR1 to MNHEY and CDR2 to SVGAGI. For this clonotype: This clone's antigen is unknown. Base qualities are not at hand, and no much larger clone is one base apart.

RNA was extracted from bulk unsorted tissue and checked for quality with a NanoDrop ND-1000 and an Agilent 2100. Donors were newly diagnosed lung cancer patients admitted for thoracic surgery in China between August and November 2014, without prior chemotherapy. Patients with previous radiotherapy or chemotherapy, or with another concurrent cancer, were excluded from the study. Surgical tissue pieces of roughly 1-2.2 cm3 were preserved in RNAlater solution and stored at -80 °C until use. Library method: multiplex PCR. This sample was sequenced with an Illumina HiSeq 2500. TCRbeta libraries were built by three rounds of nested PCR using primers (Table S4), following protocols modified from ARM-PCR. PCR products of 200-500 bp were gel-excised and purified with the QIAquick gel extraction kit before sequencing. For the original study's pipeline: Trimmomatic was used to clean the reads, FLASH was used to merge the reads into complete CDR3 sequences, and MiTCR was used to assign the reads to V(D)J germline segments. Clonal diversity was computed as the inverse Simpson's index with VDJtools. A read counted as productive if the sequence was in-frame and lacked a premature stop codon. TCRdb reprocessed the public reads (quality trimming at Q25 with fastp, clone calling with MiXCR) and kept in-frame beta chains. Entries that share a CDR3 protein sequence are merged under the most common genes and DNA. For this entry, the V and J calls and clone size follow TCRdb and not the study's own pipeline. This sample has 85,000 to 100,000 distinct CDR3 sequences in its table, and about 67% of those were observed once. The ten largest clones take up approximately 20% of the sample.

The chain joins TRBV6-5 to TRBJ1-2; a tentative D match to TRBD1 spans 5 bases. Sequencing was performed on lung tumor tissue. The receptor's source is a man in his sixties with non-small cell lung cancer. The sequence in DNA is TGTGCCAGTAACAGCCCCCGGGGGGCTAACTATGGCTACACCTTC. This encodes CASNSPRGANYGYTF.